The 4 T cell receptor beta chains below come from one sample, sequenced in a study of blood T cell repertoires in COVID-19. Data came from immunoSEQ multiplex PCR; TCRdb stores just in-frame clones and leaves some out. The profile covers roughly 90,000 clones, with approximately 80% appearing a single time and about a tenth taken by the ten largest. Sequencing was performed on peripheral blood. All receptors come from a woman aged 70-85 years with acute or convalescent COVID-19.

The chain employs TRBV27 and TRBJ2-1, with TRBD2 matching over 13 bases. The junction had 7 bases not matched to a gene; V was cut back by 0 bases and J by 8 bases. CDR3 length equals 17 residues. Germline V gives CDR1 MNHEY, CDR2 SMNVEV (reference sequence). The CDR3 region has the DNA TGTGCCAGCAGTTTATCCCTTCGTACTAGCGGGAGGGATGAGCAGTTCTTC. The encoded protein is CASSLSLRTSGRDEQFF.

DNA of the CDR3: TGTGCCAGCAGCCCGGGACAGATGTATGGCTACACCTTC. The encoded protein is CASSPGQMYGYTF. The V call is TRBV6-5, the J call TRBJ1-2; TRBD1 matches 7 bases. The CDR3 sequence is 13 residues long. Germline assignment: CDR1 MNHEY and CDR2 SVGAGI. Unmatched junction bases numbered 6, after V lost 6 bases and J lost 5 bases.

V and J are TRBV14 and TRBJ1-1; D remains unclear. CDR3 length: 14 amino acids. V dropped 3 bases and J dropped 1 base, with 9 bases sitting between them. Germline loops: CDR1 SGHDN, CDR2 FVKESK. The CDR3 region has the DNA TGTGCCAGCAGCCATGGAGGAGGGAACACTGAAGCTTTCTTT. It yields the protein CASSHGGGNTEAFF. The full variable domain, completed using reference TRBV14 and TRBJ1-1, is EAGVTQFPSHSVIEKGQTVTLRCDPISGHDNLYWYRRVMGKEIKFLLHFVKESKQDESGMPNNRFLAERTGGTYSTLKVQPAELEDSGVYFCASSHGGGNTEAFFGQGTRLTVV.

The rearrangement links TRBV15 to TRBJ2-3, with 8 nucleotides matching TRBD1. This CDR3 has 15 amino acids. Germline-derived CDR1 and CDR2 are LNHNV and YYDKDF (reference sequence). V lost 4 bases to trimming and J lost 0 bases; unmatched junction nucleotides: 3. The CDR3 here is CATSIGTGSTDTQYF. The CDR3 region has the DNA TGTGCCACCAGCATAGGGACAGGCAGCACAGATACGCAGTATTTT. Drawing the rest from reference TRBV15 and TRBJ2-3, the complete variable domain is DAMVIQNPRYQVTQFGKPVTLSCSQTLNHNVMYWYQQKSSQAPKLLFHYYDKDFNNEADTPDNFQSRRPNTSFCFLDIRSPGLGDTAMYLCATSIGTGSTDTQYFGPGTRLTVL.